This TCR beta chain originates from a study of blood T cell repertoires in COVID-19. As for the study in general: The samples span acute and convalescent COVID-19 from the United States, Italy and Spain.

This clone was counted only a few times. Germline V gene sequence: CDR1 SGHRS, CDR2 YFSETQ. The length of the CDR3 is 17 residues. The V segment lost 3 bases and the J segment 4 bases; nucleotides outside the gene matches: 10. Authors' analysis steps: The authors estimated nucleated cell counts from reference gene primer amplification. Generated by immunoSEQ multiplex PCR, the TCRdb table keeps only in-frame clones and is missing some. The D gene and trimming were derived from the DNA, and the V and J assignments and clone size from that table. The top ten hold around 19% of the sample, which has tens of thousands of clones, around 79% seen once.

The specimen was peripheral blood. This receptor was identified in a woman aged 45-59 years with active or convalescent COVID-19. The rearrangement uses TRBV5-1 and TRBJ2-1; 10 positions agree with TRBD2. The CDR3 coding sequence is TGCGCCAGCAGCTCAAACATTCTAGCGGGAGCTTACAATGAGCAGTTCTTC. Translation gives CASSSNILAGAYNEQFF.